This passage covers 31 T cell receptor beta chains from one sample sequenced in a study of blood T cell repertoires in COVID-19. Sequencing used immunoSEQ multiplex PCR; TCRdb keeps in-frame clones, though not all of them. The sample consists of fewer than 450,000 clones, around nine tenths of them appearing once. What was sequenced was peripheral blood. The receptor set was obtained from a woman between 18 and 29 years old who had recovered from COVID-19.

This chain joins TRBV5-4 and TRBJ1-5, with D perhaps TRBD1 (5 bases). Germline values: CDR1 SGHNT, CDR2 YYREEE (reference sequence). The CDR3 has 14 residues. V lost 1 base to trimming and J lost 4 bases, with 9 bases between them. CDR3 protein: CASSLFGGNQPQHF. The CDR3 DNA sequence: TGTGCCAGCAGCTTGTTCGGGGGAAATCAGCCCCAGCATTTT.

This chain links TRBV11-3 with TRBJ2-1; D may be TRBD2 (7 bases). Germline V CDR1 and CDR2: SGHNT, YENEEA. The length of the CDR3 is 15 residues. Between the trimmed V and J ends, which lost 5 bases and 4 bases, there was a span of 15 bases. The CDR3 coding sequence is TGTGCCAGCAGCCAGGGGCTAGCGGCATACAATGAGCAGTTCTTC. Translating gives CASSQGLAAYNEQFF.

V and J are TRBV3-1 (or the pseudogene TRBV3-2) and TRBJ2-1; 12 positions match TRBD2. The CDR3 runs 18 residues. J was trimmed by 5 bases and V by 0 bases; bases with no gene match: 8. Germline V CDR1 and CDR2: LGHDT, YNNKEL (reference sequence). The CDR3 sequence: CASSQDPGLAGLNNEQFF. CDR3 sequence (DNA): TGTGCCAGCAGCCAAGACCCGGGACTAGCGGGCCTAAACAATGAGCAGTTCTTC.

The rearrangement joins TRBV27 to TRBJ2-2; 12 bases match TRBD2. The germline V gene encodes CDR1 MNHEY and CDR2 SMNVEV (reference sequence). The CDR3 is 16 amino acids. After removal of 2 bases from V and 7 bases from J, the junction contained 5 bases not matched to a gene. The CDR3: CASSLLAGGPGGELFF. CDR3 DNA: TGTGCCAGCAGTTTACTAGCGGGAGGGCCGGGCGGGGAGCTGTTTTTT.

The chain recombines TRBV5-4 with TRBJ1-1; D not resolved. Trimming removed 1 base from V and 2 bases from J, with 12 bases in between. Germline CDR1 reads SGHNT; CDR2 reads YYREEE (reference sequence). This CDR3 has 15 residues. The CDR3, as DNA: TGTGCCAGCAGCTTGAGGCGGGAGAGAAACACTGAAGCTTTCTTT. Translation: CASSLRRERNTEAFF.

The chain couples TRBV7-9 to TRBJ1-1, with 7 bases lining up with TRBD1. The germline gives CDR1 SEHNR, CDR2 FQNEAQ (reference sequence). This CDR3 has 14 residues. With V trimmed by 7 bases and J by 10 bases, 15 bases remained unmatched. CDR3 bases: TGTGCCAGCATCAAGCCCGACAGGGACAAAACAGCTTTCTTT. Its translation is CASIKPDRDKTAFF.

The rearrangement uses TRBV7-2 and TRBJ2-2, with 9 bases matching TRBD1. The CDR3 spans 15 residues. After removal of 5 bases from V and 4 bases from J, the junction contained 5 bases not matched to a gene. Germline-derived CDR1 and CDR2 are SGHTA and FQGNSA. The CDR3 loop reads CASSRDRAGTGELFF. The CDR3 region has the DNA TGTGCCAGCAGCCGGGACAGGGCCGGCACCGGGGAGCTGTTTTTT.

V and J are TRBV7-9 and TRBJ1-2, with TRBD1 as a possible D gene (6 bases). V was cut by 1 base and J by 1 base, with 7 bases left in between. The CDR3 contains 14 residues. The V gene's germline CDR1 is SEHNR and CDR2 FQNEAQ (reference sequence). CDR3 amino acids: CASSLVQGNYGYTF. Here the CDR3 DNA reads TGTGCCAGCAGCTTAGTACAGGGTAACTATGGCTACACCTTC.

The chain has TRBV6-5 and TRBJ1-3; 7 bases line up with TRBD1. The germline CDR1 and CDR2 sequences are MNHEY and SVGAGI. The V and J ends lost 11 bases and 3 bases, in that order; junction bases with no gene match: 10. CDR3 length: 14 amino acids. CDR3 nucleotides: TGTGCCTGTCTACCAGGGGGGTTTGGAAACACCATATATTTT. As protein: CACLPGGFGNTIYF.

This rearrangement joins TRBV18 to TRBJ2-5; perhaps TRBD1 as D (5 bases). Germline values: CDR1 KGHSH, CDR2 LQKENI. This CDR3 is 13 amino acids long. Trimming pared 3 bases from V and 5 bases from J, leaving 10 bases between. DNA of the CDR3: TGTGCCAGCTCACCGCCAGGGATGGAGACCCAGTACTTC. Translating it yields CASSPPGMETQYF.

The rearrangement joins TRBV7-2 to TRBJ1-1; TRBD1 matches 7 bases. The CDR3 spans 15 residues. Looked up from germline, CDR1 is SGHTA and CDR2 is FQGNSA. V shed 3 bases and J 1 base; nucleotides not matched to a gene: 5. CDR3 loop: CASSLRRQGNTEAFF. For the CDR3, the DNA is TGTGCCAGCAGCTTGCGTCGACAGGGGAACACTGAAGCTTTCTTT.

CDR3 nucleotide sequence: TGTGCCAGCACCAGACAGAACCAAGAGACCCAGTACTTC. Translating it yields CASTRQNQETQYF. The chain has TRBV7-2 and TRBJ2-5, with D possibly being TRBD1 (5 bases). V shed 7 bases and J shed 0 bases, with 9 bases lying between them. CDR1 SGHTA and CDR2 FQGNSA come from the germline V gene. The CDR3 totals 13 residues.

The rearrangement links TRBV19 to TRBJ2-2; 9 bases are a match to TRBD2. The CDR3 covers 19 residues. Germline V gives CDR1 LNHDA, CDR2 SQIVND (reference sequence). With 0 bases clipped from V and 5 bases from J, the junction kept 13 bases outside the gene matches. The CDR3 here is CASSIDRVSGRVETGELFF. CDR3 nucleotides: TGTGCCAGTAGTATAGATCGGGTTAGCGGGAGAGTCGAAACCGGGGAGCTGTTTTTT.

This clone was detected once. V and J are TRBV2 and TRBJ2-2, with 8 bases aligning to TRBD2. There are 15 residues in the CDR3. The germline gives CDR1 SNHLY, CDR2 FYNNEI. Germline trimming cut 4 bases from V and 6 bases from J; bases unmatched to any gene: 7. The CDR3 here is CASSAGLVVAGELFF. DNA of the CDR3: TGTGCCAGCAGTGCGGGACTAGTTGTGGCCGGGGAGCTGTTTTTT.

This clone came up once. For the CDR3, the DNA is TGCGCCAGCAGTGAGGTTAGACGGGATGAGCAGTTCTTC. Protein: CASSEVRRDEQFF. The chain carries TRBV10-2 and TRBJ2-1; D is unresolved. CDR1 is WSHSY, CDR2 SAAADI, per germline. This CDR3 has 13 amino acids. Trimming took off 2 bases at V and 8 bases at J, with 10 bases between the two ends.

In nucleotides, the CDR3 is TGTGCCACCAGTGATAACGTGGGAGCCTACGAGCAGTACGTC. Its protein product is CATSDNVGAYEQYV. The chain uses TRBV24-1 and TRBJ2-7; D is perhaps TRBD2 (5 bases). This CDR3 has 14 residues. Trimming shortened V by 3 bases and J by 2 bases, and 10 bases separated the two germline ends. CDR1 and CDR2 (germline): KGHDR, SFDVKD.

This clone was seen only a few times. CDR3 in amino acids: CASSRRAASGGTNKNEQFF. DNA of the CDR3: TGTGCCAGCAGCCGCCGGGCGGCTAGCGGGGGTACTAACAAAAATGAGCAGTTCTTC. The chain uses TRBV4-2 and TRBJ2-1; 10 nucleotides line up with TRBD2. J was trimmed by 7 bases and V by 4 bases; bases with no gene match: 19. CDR3 length: 19 amino acids. The germline V gene encodes CDR1 LGHNA and CDR2 YNFKEQ.

The rearrangement links TRBV5-6 to TRBJ2-5; no definite D call. The CDR3 is 12 amino acids. Germline V CDR1 and CDR2: SGHDT, YYEEEE. V lost 1 base to trimming and J lost 5 bases, with 6 bases between them. CDR3 region: CASSLLRETQYF. The CDR3 DNA reads TGTGCCAGCAGCTTGCTCCGGGAGACCCAGTACTTC.

For the CDR3, the DNA is TGCAGTGCCCCCCCTGCGAGGGTCAACACAGATACGCAGTATTTT. Its protein product is CSAPPARVNTDTQYF. The V and J genes are TRBV29-1 and TRBJ2-3; a weak D match, TRBD2 (5 bases). CDR1 is SQVTM, CDR2 ANQGSEA, per germline. The CDR3 has 15 amino acids.

The gene calls are TRBV5-1 and TRBJ2-5; possible D gene TRBD1, 5 bases. The germline V and J ends were trimmed by 1 base and 0 bases, with 13 bases remaining between them. This CDR3 comprises 16 residues. Germline loops: CDR1 SGHRS, CDR2 YFSETQ. The chain's CDR3 is CASSLHRLGDQETQYF. The DNA of the CDR3 is TGCGCCAGCAGCTTGCACCGGTTAGGGGACCAAGAGACCCAGTACTTC.

This chain joins TRBV19 and TRBJ1-2; TRBD1 aligns across 8 bases. This CDR3 contains 16 residues. The junction had 11 bases not matched to a gene; V was cut back by 4 bases and J by 4 bases. Per the germline V gene, CDR1 is LNHDA and CDR2 is SQIVND (reference sequence). The CDR3 loop is CASSTNAVGQGYGYTF. The CDR3 DNA follows: TGTGCCAGTAGTACAAATGCGGTAGGACAGGGCTATGGCTACACCTTC.

For the CDR3, the DNA is TGTGCCAGCAGCCTTCAACCATACGGTCGCAATCAGCCCCAGCATTTT. This codes for CASSLQPYGRNQPQHF. The rearrangement joins TRBV7-2 to TRBJ1-5; D is unresolved. CDR3 length: 16 residues. From germline, CDR1 is SGHTA and CDR2 FQGNSA. Trimming stripped 5 bases from V and 2 bases from J, with 16 bases between.

The rearrangement uses TRBV12-3 or TRBV12-4 and TRBJ1-1; D is uncertain. This CDR3 contains 11 residues. Between the trimmed V and J ends, which lost 3 bases and 4 bases, there was a span of 3 bases. In DNA, the CDR3 is TGTGCCAGCAGTTTGCGCACTGAAGCTTTCTTT. It translates to CASSLRTEAFF.

The V gene is TRBV13, the J gene TRBJ2-3, with TRBD2 matching over 10 bases. The V gene end was trimmed by 5 bases and the J gene end by 2 bases; junction bases not matched to a gene: 4. The V gene's germline CDR1 is PRHDT and CDR2 FYEKMQ (reference sequence). CDR3 length equals 15 residues. The CDR3 DNA reads TGTGCCAGCAGCCCCCTAGCGGGAGACACAGATACGCAGTATTTT. This translates into CASSPLAGDTDTQYF.

The CDR3 DNA is TGTGCCAGCAGTTTACTTAACAGGGGGCAAGGAGATTCACCCCTCCACTTT. It encodes CASSLLNRGQGDSPLHF. V and J are TRBV27 and TRBJ1-6, with 9 bases aligning to TRBD1. Germline V gene sequence: CDR1 MNHEY, CDR2 SMNVEV (reference sequence). CDR3 length equals 17 residues. Germline trimming cut 2 bases from V and 8 bases from J; bases unmatched to any gene: 10.

In the case of this clone: A much larger clone sits a single nucleotide away, making a read error possible. The same CDR3 is also encoded by other DNA sequences in this sample. The chain couples TRBV9 to TRBJ2-3; 12 positions match TRBD2. Germline assignment: CDR1 SGDLS and CDR2 YYNGEE. The ends lost 3 bases at V and 2 bases at J; junction bases unmatched: 4. The CDR3 length is 16 residues. This CDR3 is CASSGGTSGLTDTQYF. In DNA, the CDR3 is TGTGCCAGCAGCGGCGGGACTAGCGGGCTCACAGATACGCAGTATTTT.

V is TRBV11-3 and J is TRBJ2-1; D not resolved. V lost 0 bases and J lost 3, with 6 bases in between. Germline CDR1 reads SGHNT; CDR2 reads YENEEA. There are 14 residues in the CDR3. The CDR3 region has the DNA TGTGCCAGCAGCTTAGATCCTCGCTACAATGAGCAGTTCTTC. It encodes CASSLDPRYNEQFF.

The chain combines TRBV14 with TRBJ2-3; TRBD2 matches at 8 bases. Germline-derived CDR1 and CDR2 are SGHDN and FVKESK. The CDR3 contains 15 residues. The J segment lost 6 bases and the V segment lost 4 bases, leaving 9 bases of the junction unmatched. The CDR3 sequence: CASSPIGAGVDTQYF. The CDR3 DNA sequence: TGTGCCAGCAGCCCCATCGGAGCGGGAGTGGATACGCAGTATTTT.

The chain carries TRBV2 and TRBJ1-1; 7 bases match TRBD1. V was pared by 8 bases and J by 2 bases, with 11 bases of the junction left unmatched. Germline V CDR1 and CDR2: SNHLY, FYNNEI. This CDR3 is 15 amino acids long. The CDR3 nucleotides read TGTGCCAGCTCTGAGACGGGACAGAAAAACACTGAAGCTTTCTTT. It yields the protein CASSETGQKNTEAFF. Variable domain in full (rest from reference TRBV2 and TRBJ1-1): EPEVTQTPSHQVTQMGQEVILRCVPISNHLYFYWYRQILGQKVEFLVSFYNNEISEKSEIFDDQFSVERPDGSNFTLKIRSTKLEDSAMYFCASSETGQKNTEAFFGQGTRLTVV.

The V gene is TRBV6-6, the J gene TRBJ2-2; 11 nucleotides align to TRBD1. The germline gives CDR1 MNHNY, CDR2 SVGAGI (reference sequence). Trimming cost V 4 bases and J 7 bases; bases outside gene matches: 5. The length of the CDR3 is 15 residues. For the CDR3, the DNA is TGTGCCAGCAGTTTGGACAGGGGGCGCCTCGGGGAGCTGTTTTTT. It codes for CASSLDRGRLGELFF.

The chain employs TRBV3-1 (or the pseudogene TRBV3-2) and TRBJ2-6; 8 bases line up with TRBD2. CDR3 length: 14 residues. Germline assignment: CDR1 LGHDT and CDR2 YNNKEL (reference sequence). V trimming: 5 bases; J trimming: 12 bases; junction bases outside the gene matches: 9. The CDR3 spells CASSYSSRGGVLTF. CDR3 in DNA: TGTGCCAGCAGCTATTCCTCTCGGGGGGGCGTCCTGACTTTC.